This T cell receptor (beta chain) originates from a study of blood T cell repertoires in COVID-19. For the study at large: Material from acute and convalescent COVID-19 was sourced from the United States, Italy and Spain.

Germline assignment: CDR1 MRHNA and CDR2 SNTAGT. Trimming left V 7 bases short and J 0 bases short, with 13 bases between. The CDR3 contains 15 residues. This table comes from immunoSEQ multiplex PCR, and its TCRdb copy is limited to in-frame clones, with some not included. The sample holds roughly 180,000 clones, roughly 79% seen once. In this sample, this clone turned up once. This clonotype was sampled from a middle-aged woman with COVID-19, enrolled during active disease. The chain is built from TRBV6-4 and TRBJ2-1, with D maybe TRBD2 (6 bases). Sequenced: peripheral blood. The CDR3 is CASTRDGSSYNEQFF. Written as DNA, the CDR3 is TGTGCCAGCACTCGGGACGGGAGCTCCTACAATGAGCAGTTCTTC.